Listed below are T cell receptor beta chains from one sample, sequenced in a study of OX40 agonist ivuxolimab in advanced cancers. Data came from immunoSEQ multiplex PCR; TCRdb stores just in-frame clones and leaves some out. The sample lists tens of thousands of clones; about four fifths were seen once. Source: CD4+ or CD8+ T cells sorted from blood, taken in a trial of the OX40 agonist ivuxolimab. The receptors were sampled from an adult with an advanced solid tumor such as melanoma, head and neck, liver or kidney cancer. Each CDR3 is given with its conserved first and last residue.

j_call: TRBJ1-1; v_call: TRBV5-1; cdr3_aa: CASSLWGEVNTEAFF
j_call: TRBJ1-1; v_call: TRBV7-2; cdr3_aa: CASKWRTEAFF
j_call: TRBJ1-2; v_call: TRBV4-2; cdr3_aa: CASSQGQGSYGYTF
j_call: TRBJ2-7; v_call: TRBV21-1; cdr3_aa: CASSSWTSQYF
j_call: TRBJ2-1; v_call: TRBV4-1; cdr3_aa: CASSQGTGGSTHSSSYNEQFF
j_call: TRBJ2-7; v_call: TRBV10-2; cdr3_aa: CASSEQKPHYEQYF
j_call: TRBJ2-7; v_call: TRBV27; cdr3_aa: CASSRTGYEQYF
j_call: TRBJ2-1; v_call: TRBV7-9; cdr3_aa: CASSSRSDRAGYNEQFF
j_call: TRBJ1-3; v_call: TRBV11-2; cdr3_aa: CASSLVRQGVSGNTIYF
j_call: TRBJ1-2; v_call: TRBV4-1; cdr3_aa: CASSQMVDGYTF
j_call: TRBJ1-1; v_call: TRBV5-1; cdr3_aa: CASSLTVNTEAFF
j_call: TRBJ1-5; v_call: TRBV5-5; cdr3_aa: CASSSNRGNQPQHF
j_call: TRBJ1-2; v_call: TRBV5-5; cdr3_aa: CASTLGGTNYGYTF
j_call: TRBJ1-3; v_call: TRBV11-2; cdr3_aa: CASSSGVRGRGNTIYF
j_call: TRBJ2-4; v_call: TRBV4-1; cdr3_aa: CASSQGAQGGLAKNIQYF
j_call: TRBJ1-6; v_call: TRBV4-2; cdr3_aa: CASSQEWGQFNSPLHF
j_call: TRBJ2-3; v_call: TRBV5-1; cdr3_aa: CASSLGGTHGTDTQYF
j_call: TRBJ1-2; v_call: TRBV5-1; cdr3_aa: CASTPYTGGAPGGYTF
j_call: TRBJ1-2; v_call: TRBV4-3; cdr3_aa: CASSQVRNYGYTF
j_call: TRBJ1-1; v_call: TRBV5-1; cdr3_aa: CASSQTAGLPEAFF
j_call: TRBJ1-5; v_call: TRBV2; cdr3_aa: CASSETGQPQHF
j_call: TRBJ1-6; v_call: TRBV6-1; cdr3_aa: CASSEVQFNSPPHF
j_call: TRBJ2-7; v_call: TRBV19; cdr3_aa: CASSIYGNEQYF
j_call: TRBJ2-2; v_call: TRBV19; cdr3_aa: CASGRDRGTGELFF
j_call: TRBJ1-2; v_call: TRBV6-5; cdr3_aa: CASSYGGTNYGYTF
j_call: TRBJ2-1; v_call: TRBV9; cdr3_aa: CASSPGLAGGQYYNEQFF
j_call: TRBJ2-1; v_call: TRBV6-5; cdr3_aa: CASSSGTSVNEQFF
j_call: TRBJ2-1; v_call: TRBV5-1; cdr3_aa: CASSSPGQGSYNEQFF
j_call: TRBJ1-2; v_call: TRBV6-1; cdr3_aa: CASSENRDRVGWNGYTF
j_call: TRBJ2-1; v_call: TRBV9; cdr3_aa: CASSVVSGGDSKQFF
j_call: TRBJ1-1; v_call: TRBV30; cdr3_aa: CAWSDGLIRAEAFF